One and the same sample provided the 30 T cell receptor beta chains below, sequenced in a study of cytomegalovirus exposure and HLA in healthy donors. Primers included in the PCR were 60 Vbeta and 13 Jbeta primers. Sequenced by immunoSEQ multiplex PCR; TCRdb stores in-frame clones only, minus some. The data contain 200,000 to 300,000 clones, roughly 87% of them singletons. The specimen was PBMCs. These receptors all stem from a woman aged 40-49 years in good health and CMV-seropositive.

This sequence joins TRBV11-3 and TRBJ2-3; 13 bases match TRBD2. Trimming at V came to 5 bases and at J to 8 bases, leaving 4 bases not matched to a gene. This CDR3 spans 14 amino acids. Per germline, CDR1 SGHNT and CDR2 YENEEA. The CDR3 protein is CASSPRTSGSTQYF. The CDR3 nucleotides read TGTGCCAGCAGCCCCAGGACTAGCGGGAGTACGCAGTATTTT.

This chain joins TRBV4-2 and TRBJ2-2; possibly TRBD1 for D (6 bases). In germline, CDR1 is LGHNA, CDR2 YNFKEQ. Trimming shortened V by 1 base and J by 4 bases, and 10 bases separated the two germline ends. The CDR3 sequence is 15 residues long. The CDR3 sequence is CASSQGLRGTGELFF. CDR3 in DNA: TGTGCCAGCAGCCAAGGTCTCAGGGGCACCGGGGAGCTGTTTTTT.

The rearrangement links TRBV15 to TRBJ1-3, with no clear D. Germline V gives CDR1 LNHNV, CDR2 YYDKDF (reference sequence). The germline V and J ends were trimmed by 4 bases and 0 bases, with 13 bases remaining between them. The CDR3 has 16 amino acids. As DNA, the CDR3 is TGTGCCACCAGCACCCGCCGCGGATCCTCTGGAAACACCATATATTTT. Translating it yields CATSTRRGSSGNTIYF.

The gene calls are TRBV4-2 and TRBJ2-2; 7 bases align to TRBD2. V shed 0 bases and J 7 bases; nucleotides not matched to a gene: 5. The CDR3 is 15 amino acids. Germline V gives CDR1 LGHNA, CDR2 YNFKEQ. This chain's CDR3 is CASSQDRTRGGELFF. The CDR3, as DNA: TGTGCCAGCAGCCAAGACCGGACTAGGGGCGGGGAGCTGTTTTTT.

The chain uses TRBV11-2 and TRBJ2-5; 7 nucleotides line up with TRBD1. The V gene's germline CDR1 is SGHAT and CDR2 FQNNGV. This CDR3 region has 14 residues. Germline trimming cut 5 bases from V and 4 bases from J; bases unmatched to any gene: 7. CDR3 in amino acids: CASSQDRPPETQYF. DNA for the CDR3: TGTGCCAGCAGCCAGGACAGGCCTCCAGAGACCCAGTACTTC.

This clone showed up just once. One end of the junction does not line up with germline, which may come from a read error. The same CDR3 is also encoded by other DNA sequences in this sample. This chain joins TRBV19 and TRBJ2-7; possible D gene TRBD1, 6 bases. CDR3 length: 14 amino acids. From germline, CDR1 is LNHDA and CDR2 SQIVND (reference sequence). DNA for the CDR3: TGTGCCAGTAGTATAACAGGGCAAATTGAGGAGCAGTACTTT. Its protein product is CASSITGQIEEQYF.

The J gene is TRBJ2-5, the V gene TRBV19, with a weak D call TRBD2 (5 bases). The V end lost 3 bases, the J end lost 3 bases, and 8 bases lay between the germline ends. Germline V CDR1 and CDR2: LNHDA, SQIVND (reference sequence). The CDR3 is made up of 13 amino acids. CDR3 region: CASSMSGKETQYF. CDR3 nucleotides: TGTGCCAGTAGTATGTCGGGGAAAGAGACCCAGTACTTC.

Turning to this clone: The sample has other DNA sequences that encode this CDR3 too. This chain uses TRBV11-2 with TRBJ1-2; 7 nucleotides agree with TRBD1. Germline assignment: CDR1 SGHAT and CDR2 FQNNGV. The ends lost 1 base at V and 6 bases at J; junction bases unmatched: 2. The CDR3 has 13 residues. In nucleotides, the CDR3 is TGTGCCAGCAGCTTAGGTACAGGGGATGGCTACACCTTC. This translates into CASSLGTGDGYTF.

J is TRBJ1-2 and V is TRBV30, with 10 bases that match TRBD1. The CDR3 runs 13 residues. Per germline, CDR1 GTSNPN and CDR2 SVGIG (reference sequence). The V segment lost 5 bases and the J segment 7 bases; nucleotides outside the gene matches: 7. The CDR3 sequence is CAWDDRGQGGYTF. The CDR3 coding sequence is TGTGCCTGGGACGACAGGGGGCAAGGTGGCTACACCTTC. The full variable domain, rest sourced from reference TRBV30 and TRBJ1-2, is SQTIHQWPATLVQPVGSPLSLECTVEGTSNPNLYWYRQAAGRGLQLLFYSVGIGQISSEVPQNLSASRPQDRQFILSSKKLLLSDSGFYLCAWDDRGQGGYTFGSGTRLTVV.

V is TRBV7-9 and J is TRBJ2-2; 10 nucleotides line up with TRBD2. This CDR3 is 16 amino acids long. Germline trimming cut 5 bases from V and 1 base from J; bases unmatched to any gene: 4. Per germline, CDR1 SEHNR and CDR2 FQNEAQ (reference sequence). The CDR3 DNA reads as TGTGCCAGCAGCACACTAGCGGGGAAGAACACCGGGGAGCTGTTTTTT. As protein: CASSTLAGKNTGELFF.

The V call is TRBV11-3, the J call TRBJ2-1; possible D gene TRBD1, 5 bases. V lost 3 bases, J lost 4 bases, and 13 bases lay in between. The length of the CDR3 is 15 residues. Germline CDR1 reads SGHNT; CDR2 reads YENEEA. CDR3 loop: CASSFSPRTYNEQFF. CDR3 in DNA: TGTGCCAGCAGCTTCTCTCCCCGGACATACAATGAGCAGTTCTTC.

This clone showed up just once. The chain carries TRBV7-2 and TRBJ2-1; D is possibly TRBD1 (5 bases). This CDR3 is 17 amino acids long. Per the germline V gene, CDR1 is SGHTA and CDR2 is FQGNSA. Trimming removed 4 bases from V and 4 bases from J, with 20 bases in between. For the CDR3, the DNA is TGTGCCAGCAGCTCCGCGTGGGGCGGAGAAGGTTACAATGAGCAGTTCTTC. Translated: CASSSAWGGEGYNEQFF.

The rearrangement uses TRBV5-1 and TRBJ2-6, with 7 bases aligning to TRBD1. The CDR3 spans 17 residues. Germline V gene lookup returns CDR1 SGHRS and CDR2 YFSETQ. Trimming took 0 bases from V and 3 from J; bases not matched to a gene: 6. The CDR3 DNA sequence: TGCGCCAGCAGCTTGGGCGAGGGGGCTGGTGGGGCCAACGTCCTGACTTTC. This encodes CASSLGEGAGGANVLTF.

This chain joins TRBV7-6 and TRBJ1-3; TRBD1 is a possible D gene (6 bases). This CDR3 is 16 amino acids long. Trimming shortened V by 5 bases and J by 3 bases, and 17 bases separated the two germline ends. Germline V CDR1 and CDR2: SGHVS, FNYEAQ. The CDR3 coding sequence is TGTGCCAGCAGCCCTCTTGGGGGCCTGATTGGAAACACCATATATTTT. Its translation: CASSPLGGLIGNTIYF.

The chain is built from TRBV14 and TRBJ2-6; 10 bases agree with TRBD1. Germline assignment: CDR1 SGHDN and CDR2 FVKESK. V shed 2 bases and J 4 bases; nucleotides not matched to a gene: 5. The CDR3 runs 17 residues. CDR3 sequence (DNA): TGTGCCAGCAGCCAAAGACAGGGGGCTAGAGGGGCCAACGTCCTGACTTTC. Translation: CASSQRQGARGANVLTF.

The rearrangement links TRBV7-2 to TRBJ1-3; no clear D. The germline CDR1 and CDR2 sequences are SGHTA and FQGNSA. The CDR3 consists of 14 residues. Deletions cut 2 bases from V and 4 bases from J, with 9 bases between. For the CDR3, the DNA is TGTGCCAGCAGCTTATACGGAGGGGGAAACACCATATATTTT. Translation: CASSLYGGGNTIYF. The variable domain in full, with the rest retrieved from reference TRBV7-2 and TRBJ1-3, is GAGVSQSPSNKVTEKGKDVELRCDPISGHTALYWYRQSLGQGLEFLIYFQGNSAPDKSGLPSDRFSAERTGGSVSTLTIQRTQQEDSAVYLCASSLYGGGNTIYFGEGSWLTVV.

The CDR3 spells CASSHRTHGYTF. The DNA of the CDR3 is TGTGCCAGCAGTCACCGGACTCATGGCTACACCTTC. J is TRBJ1-2 and V is TRBV6-1; unclear D gene. Germline V lookup: CDR1 MNHNS, CDR2 SASEGT. Trimming took 5 bases from V and 6 from J, leaving 10 bases between them. CDR3 size: 12 residues.

The chain uses TRBV29-1 and TRBJ2-1; a possible D gene is TRBD1 (5 bases). Germline V gene lookup returns CDR1 SQVTM and CDR2 ANQGSEA. V gave up 3 bases and J gave up 3 bases, with 6 bases separating them. The CDR3 extends over 12 amino acids. The CDR3 region has the DNA TGCAGCGTTGAGCAGGGCTACAATGAGCAGTTCTTC. Translation gives CSVEQGYNEQFF.

This clone was seen a single time. The J gene is TRBJ2-1, the V gene TRBV5-1, with D hard to call. CDR1 is SGHRS, CDR2 YFSETQ, per germline. Deletions cut 4 bases from V and 0 bases from J, with 8 bases between. The CDR3 covers 14 residues. For the CDR3, the DNA is TGCGCCAGCAGCCCTGAGCCCTCCTACAATGAGCAGTTCTTC. Amino acids: CASSPEPSYNEQFF.

This clone was counted once. V is TRBV4-1 and J is TRBJ2-7; perhaps TRBD1 as D (6 bases). The germline V gene encodes CDR1 MGHRA and CDR2 YSYEKL. The V end was cut by 4 bases, the J end by 6 bases, with 13 bases between. The CDR3 is made up of 13 amino acids. CDR3 bases: TGCGCCAGCAGCCTGGGACAAGAGGCCGAGCAGTACTTC. Its translation: CASSLGQEAEQYF.

The rearrangement joins TRBV4-2 to TRBJ2-1; 12 nucleotides align to TRBD1. The CDR3 consists of 16 residues. J gave up 10 bases and V 0 bases, and 7 bases lay outside the gene matches. In germline, CDR1 is LGHNA, CDR2 YNFKEQ. The CDR3 is CASSQDGDRGLREQFF. The CDR3, as DNA: TGTGCCAGCAGCCAAGATGGGGACAGGGGGCTTCGGGAGCAGTTCTTC.

The chain carries TRBV10-3 and TRBJ1-1; D ambiguous. Trimming pared 0 bases from V and 1 base from J, leaving 12 bases between. The germline V gene has CDR1 ENHRY and CDR2 SYGVKD. This CDR3 spans 16 amino acids. CDR3 in DNA: TGTGCCATCAGTGAGTCGCCCGGTTGGAGGAACACTGAAGCTTTCTTT. Protein: CAISESPGWRNTEAFF.

This sequence joins TRBV13 and TRBJ1-4; D remains ambiguous. From germline, CDR1 is PRHDT and CDR2 FYEKMQ (reference sequence). V gave up 2 bases and J gave up 0 bases, with 4 bases separating them. This CDR3 contains 14 residues. As DNA, the CDR3 is TGTGCCAGCAGCTTACCCGCAACTAATGAAAAACTGTTTTTT. Protein sequence: CASSLPATNEKLFF.

The chain uses TRBV5-1 and TRBJ2-3; D perhaps matches TRBD1 (6 bases). The CDR3 sequence is 16 residues long. CDR1 is SGHRS, CDR2 YFSETQ, per germline. V was pared by 4 bases and J by 2 bases, with 17 bases between. The CDR3 bases are TGCGCCAGCAGCCGGAATGCAGGGGTAAACACAGATACGCAGTATTTT. This gives the protein CASSRNAGVNTDTQYF.

V usage is TRBV18 and J usage is TRBJ2-1; a weak D match, TRBD2 (6 bases). V was trimmed by 2 bases and J by 0 bases, leaving 11 bases between them. CDR1 KGHSH and CDR2 LQKENI come from the germline V gene. The CDR3 length is 16 residues. The CDR3: CASSPIVGGSYNEQFF. CDR3 in DNA: TGTGCCAGCTCACCAATTGTCGGGGGCTCCTACAATGAGCAGTTCTTC.

This clone has just a few counts. This chain connects TRBV6-5 to TRBJ2-7; D gene unclear. Trimming removed 5 bases at V and 4 bases at J, with 9 bases between. Germline-derived CDR1 and CDR2 are MNHEY and SVGAGI. This CDR3 comprises 12 residues. The CDR3 sequence: CASSETAYEQYF. The CDR3 region has the DNA TGTGCCAGCAGTGAAACAGCTTACGAGCAGTACTTC.

This sequence joins TRBV28 and TRBJ2-1; TRBD2 agrees at 10 bases. J was trimmed by 4 bases and V by 2 bases; bases with no gene match: 11. The CDR3 is 18 residues long. Germline V gene data show CDR1 as MDHEN and CDR2 as SYDVKM. CDR3 sequence: CASSLRNRLLAGYNEQFF. CDR3 DNA sequence: TGTGCCAGCAGTTTACGGAACCGATTACTAGCGGGGTACAATGAGCAGTTCTTC.

The rearrangement joins TRBV2 to TRBJ2-3; 10 nucleotides agree with TRBD2. In germline, CDR1 is SNHLY, CDR2 FYNNEI. Trimming took 5 bases from V and 4 from J; bases not matched to a gene: 9. The CDR3 runs 16 residues. CDR3: CASSLLAGGGPDTQYF. DNA of the CDR3: TGTGCCAGCAGTTTATTAGCGGGAGGCGGGCCAGATACGCAGTATTTT.

The chain links TRBV19 to TRBJ1-5, with 9 bases lining up with TRBD1. The V and J ends lost 5 bases and 7 bases, in that order; junction bases with no gene match: 3. The CDR3 loop spans 13 amino acids. From germline, CDR1 is LNHDA and CDR2 SQIVND (reference sequence). The CDR3 loop reads CASSGTGTQPQHF. Written as DNA, the CDR3 is TGTGCCAGTAGTGGGACAGGGACCCAGCCCCAGCATTTT.

V usage is TRBV29-1 and J usage is TRBJ1-3, with TRBD1 identical over 7 bases. CDR1 is SQVTM and CDR2 is ANQGSEA in the germline V gene. J gave up 4 bases and V 4 bases, and 4 bases lay outside the gene matches. The CDR3 has 13 residues. Written as DNA, the CDR3 is TGCAGCGTTGCGGCAGGGGGAGGAAACACCATATATTTT. Translated: CSVAAGGGNTIYF.